Listed below are T cell receptor beta chains from one sample, sequenced in a study of cytomegalovirus exposure and HLA in healthy donors. Using immunoSEQ multiplex PCR, the repertoire was profiled, and TCRdb retains in-frame clones only, with some absent. Of approximately 92,000 clones listed, 80% to 85% are singletons. The sequencing sample was made of PBMCs. All receptors come from a woman in her 70s in good health and CMV-seropositive. CDR3s include the opening cysteine and the closing phenylalanine or tryptophan. D genes are given only for firm matches. The listing skips clone size in some rows; elsewhere it reads once, few, many or a size class.

V gene: TRBV27; clone size: .; CDR3 length: 13; J gene: TRBJ2-1; D gene: .; CDR3 DNA: TGTGCCAGCAGTTTTTCAGGGTACAATGAGCAGTTCTTC; CDR3 protein: CASSFSGYNEQFF
V gene: TRBV6-6; clone size: once; CDR3 length: 11; J gene: TRBJ2-4; D gene: .; CDR3 DNA: TGTGCCGGAGCGGATCAAAACATTCAGTACTTC; CDR3 protein: CAGADQNIQYF
V gene: TRBV2; clone size: .; CDR3 length: 15; J gene: TRBJ2-1; D gene: .; CDR3 DNA: TGTGCCACCATAGACCGGGACTCCTATAAGAATGAGCAGTTCTTC; CDR3 protein: CATIDRDSYKNEQFF
V gene: TRBV7-3; clone size: once; CDR3 length: 16; J gene: TRBJ2-3; D gene: TRBD2; CDR3 DNA: TGTGCCAGCAGCTCCGGACTAGCGGGCGTAACAGATACGCAGTATTTT; CDR3 protein: CASSSGLAGVTDTQYF
V gene: TRBV5-6; clone size: few; CDR3 length: 15; J gene: TRBJ1-1; D gene: TRBD1; CDR3 DNA: TGTGCCAGCAGCTTTGAGGACAGGACGAACACTGAAGCTTTCTTT; CDR3 protein: CASSFEDRTNTEAFF
V gene: TRBV5-1; clone size: .; CDR3 length: 16; J gene: TRBJ2-1; D gene: .; CDR3 DNA: TGCGCCAGCAGCTTGAATTCGGGGAGCTCCTACAATGAGCAGTTCTTC; CDR3 protein: CASSLNSGSSYNEQFF
V gene: TRBV7-9; clone size: .; CDR3 length: 16; J gene: TRBJ1-2; D gene: .; CDR3 DNA: TGTGCCAGCAGCCCCGGAGGAGACAGGCCTTTGGGAGGCTACACCTTC; CDR3 protein: CASSPGGDRPLGGYTF
V gene: TRBV4-1; clone size: .; CDR3 length: 15; J gene: TRBJ2-5; D gene: TRBD2; CDR3 DNA: TGCGCCAGCAGCTCCGGGACTAGCGGGAGGGAGACCCAGTACTTC; CDR3 protein: CASSSGTSGRETQYF
V gene: TRBV4-2; clone size: .; CDR3 length: 12; J gene: TRBJ1-6; D gene: .; CDR3 DNA: TGTGCCAGCAGCCAAGAGGCTTCACCCCTCCACTTT; CDR3 protein: CASSQEASPLHF
V gene: TRBV30; clone size: .; CDR3 length: 13; J gene: TRBJ1-2; D gene: TRBD1; CDR3 DNA: TGTGCCTGTAACAGGGGTCCCAACTATGGCTACACCTTC; CDR3 protein: CACNRGPNYGYTF
V gene: TRBV19; clone size: .; CDR3 length: 14; J gene: TRBJ2-7; D gene: .; CDR3 DNA: TGTGCCAGTAGGGTGGCAGGCAACTCCTACGAGCAGTACTTC; CDR3 protein: CASRVAGNSYEQYF
V gene: TRBV7-8; clone size: few; CDR3 length: 13; J gene: TRBJ2-7; D gene: .; CDR3 DNA: TGTGCCAGCAGCTTAGCGGGCAGGGTCGAGCAGTACTTC; CDR3 protein: CASSLAGRVEQYF
V gene: TRBV7-2; clone size: .; CDR3 length: 15; J gene: TRBJ1-3; D gene: .; CDR3 DNA: TGTGCCAGCAGCCACTTAACCCGGTCTGGAAACACCATATATTTT; CDR3 protein: CASSHLTRSGNTIYF
V gene: TRBV5-1; clone size: .; CDR3 length: 16; J gene: TRBJ2-2; D gene: .; CDR3 DNA: TGCGCCAGCAGCCTACGACAGACCGAGAACACCGGGGAGCTGTTTTTT; CDR3 protein: CASSLRQTENTGELFF
V gene: TRBV7-9; clone size: .; CDR3 length: 15; J gene: TRBJ2-7; D gene: .; CDR3 DNA: TGTTCCAGCAGCTTAAGGAGGGAAGGATCCTACGAGCAGTACTTC; CDR3 protein: CSSSLRREGSYEQYF
V gene: TRBV5-4; clone size: .; CDR3 length: 15; J gene: TRBJ2-1; D gene: TRBD1; CDR3 DNA: TGTGCCACCCCGTCGGGACAGGGGGCTTTTAATGAGCAGTTCTTC; CDR3 protein: CATPSGQGAFNEQFF
V gene: TRBV5-1; clone size: once; CDR3 length: 18; J gene: TRBJ1-1; D gene: TRBD1; CDR3 DNA: TGCGCCAGCAGCTTGGGGCCCCCCGGGACAGGGGGTTCCACTGAAGCTTTCTTT; CDR3 protein: CASSLGPPGTGGSTEAFF
V gene: TRBV7-8; clone size: .; CDR3 length: 13; J gene: TRBJ1-1; D gene: .; CDR3 DNA: TGTGCCAGCAGGGAGGGGCTGAACACTGAAGCTTTCTTT; CDR3 protein: CASREGLNTEAFF
V gene: TRBV6-6; clone size: once; CDR3 length: 16; J gene: TRBJ2-7; D gene: .; CDR3 DNA: TGTGCCAGCAGCCTATCAGGGGAACAGAGACCCTACGAGCAGTACTTC; CDR3 protein: CASSLSGEQRPYEQYF
V gene: TRBV19; clone size: once; CDR3 length: 13; J gene: TRBJ1-1; D gene: .; CDR3 DNA: TGTGCCAGCCTGGGACACCTGAACACTGAAGCTTTCTTT; CDR3 protein: CASLGHLNTEAFF
V gene: TRBV10-1; clone size: .; CDR3 length: 14; J gene: TRBJ2-1; D gene: .; CDR3 DNA: TGCGCCAGCAGTGAAGGGCAGGGGTCCAATGAGCAGTTCTTC; CDR3 protein: CASSEGQGSNEQFF
V gene: TRBV7-2; clone size: .; CDR3 length: 16; J gene: TRBJ2-3; D gene: TRBD2; CDR3 DNA: TGTGCCAGCAGCTGGGGACTAGCGGGGCGCACAGATACGCAGTATTTT; CDR3 protein: CASSWGLAGRTDTQYF
V gene: TRBV7-9; clone size: .; CDR3 length: 14; J gene: TRBJ1-1; D gene: .; CDR3 DNA: TGTGCCAGCAGCTTGGAGGGCTCGGGCACTGAAGCTTTCTTT; CDR3 protein: CASSLEGSGTEAFF
V gene: TRBV4-3; clone size: .; CDR3 length: 15; J gene: TRBJ2-5; D gene: .; CDR3 DNA: TGCGCCAGCAGCCAAGGGTGGGGGGGCGTGGGGACCCAGTACTTC; CDR3 protein: CASSQGWGGVGTQYF
V gene: TRBV28; clone size: .; CDR3 length: 15; J gene: TRBJ1-4; D gene: .; CDR3 DNA: TGTGCCAGCTTTACCCGGGGTGCAGATAATGAAAAACTGTTTTTT; CDR3 protein: CASFTRGADNEKLFF
V gene: TRBV28; clone size: once; CDR3 length: 18; J gene: TRBJ1-4; D gene: TRBD1; CDR3 DNA: TGTGCCAGCAGTTTATTCCCCACGCTTCGGGACAGAGATGAAAAACTGTTTTTT; CDR3 protein: CASSLFPTLRDRDEKLFF
V gene: TRBV6-6; clone size: .; CDR3 length: 14; J gene: TRBJ2-5; D gene: .; CDR3 DNA: TGTGCCAGCAGTTACTCGTCAGGGACTGAGACCCAGTACTTC; CDR3 protein: CASSYSSGTETQYF
V gene: TRBV12-5; clone size: .; CDR3 length: 15; J gene: TRBJ2-1; D gene: .; CDR3 DNA: TGCGCTAGTGGTTTGGGAAGCCTCACCGGGAATGAGCAGTTCTTC; CDR3 protein: CASGLGSLTGNEQFF
V gene: TRBV18; clone size: .; CDR3 length: 17; J gene: TRBJ2-6; D gene: .; CDR3 DNA: TGTGCCAGCTCACCTGCTCTTTTGAGCTCTGGGGCCAACGTCCTGACTTTC; CDR3 protein: CASSPALLSSGANVLTF